These 5 T cell receptor beta chains originate from one sample sequenced in a study of shared clonotypes between healthy human individuals. CD45RO-negative CD8 cells positively selected for CCR7 made up the naive population, which excluded terminally differentiated effector memory CD45RA+ cells. The method was immunoSEQ multiplex PCR; TCRdb's version includes in-frame clones alone and lacks a portion of them. The data show approximately 2,200,000 clones, 85% to 95% seen once. Sequencing used naive CD8+ T cells from PBMCs. These receptors originate from a man aged 18 to 29 in good health. Some clones in this sample may be carry-over from other donors' samples.

The rearrangement joins TRBV5-1 to TRBJ1-4; D not resolved. V was pared by 4 bases and J by 8 bases, with 18 bases between. The CDR3 spans 15 residues. CDR1 is SGHRS, CDR2 YFSETQ, per germline. CDR3 nucleotide sequence: TGCGCCAGCAGCACGCAGACAACCCCCGGCGAAAAACTGTTTTTT. Translation: CASSTQTTPGEKLFF. The full variable domain, in which reference TRBV5-1 and TRBJ1-4 provide the parts outside the CDR3, is KAGVTQTPRYLIKTRGQQVTLSCSPISGHRSVSWYQQTPGQGLQFLFEYFSETQRNKGNFPGRFSGRQFSNSRSEMNVSTLELGDSALYLCASSTQTTPGEKLFFGSGTQLSVL.

To note about this clone: Other DNA sequences in this sample translate to the same CDR3. The CDR3 protein is CASRRDSTYEQYF. CDR3 sequence (DNA): TGTGCCAGCAGGAGGGACAGCACCTACGAGCAGTACTTC. The chain links TRBV27 to TRBJ2-7; 7 bases line up with TRBD1. The germline V gene encodes CDR1 MNHEY and CDR2 SMNVEV (reference sequence). The length of the CDR3 is 13 residues. V lost 6 bases, J lost 2 bases, and 4 bases stayed unmatched.

The chain uses TRBV7-8 and TRBJ1-2; D is possibly TRBD1 (6 bases). The germline V gene encodes CDR1 SGHVS and CDR2 FQNEAQ. The CDR3 spans 14 residues. V lost 4 bases, J lost 4 bases, and 13 bases lay in between. In DNA, the CDR3 is TGTGCCAGCAGCTGGGGGCGAGAACCCTATGGCTACACCTTC. This translates into CASSWGREPYGYTF. The full variable domain, its missing parts supplied by reference TRBV7-8 and TRBJ1-2, is GAGVSQSPRYKVAKRGQDVALRCDPISGHVSLFWYQQALGQGPEFLTYFQNEAQLDKSGLPSDRFFAERPEGSVSTLKIQRTQQEDSAVYLCASSWGREPYGYTFGSGTRLTVV.

The chain carries TRBV2 and TRBJ2-5, with D perhaps matching TRBD2 (6 bases). Deletions cut 2 bases from V and 1 base from J, with 14 bases between. The CDR3 consists of 16 residues. Per germline, CDR1 SNHLY and CDR2 FYNNEI. The CDR3 loop is CASSEPGGRVQETQYF. DNA of the CDR3: TGTGCCAGCAGTGAACCCGGAGGGCGGGTCCAAGAGACCCAGTACTTC.

V usage is TRBV9 and J usage is TRBJ1-2; D not certain. Germline lookup yields CDR1 SGDLS and CDR2 YYNGEE. Trimming took off 3 bases at V and 8 bases at J, with 14 bases between the two ends. This CDR3 spans 13 amino acids. CDR3 sequence: CASSAGELWGYTF. CDR3 bases: TGTGCCAGCAGCGCCGGAGAGCTTTGGGGCTACACCTTC. The whole variable domain, filled in from reference TRBV9 and TRBJ1-2, reads DSGVTQTPKHLITATGQRVTLRCSPRSGDLSVYWYQQSLDQGLQFLIQYYNGEERAKGNILERFSAQQFPDLHSELNLSSLELGDSALYFCASSAGELWGYTFGSGTRLTVV.